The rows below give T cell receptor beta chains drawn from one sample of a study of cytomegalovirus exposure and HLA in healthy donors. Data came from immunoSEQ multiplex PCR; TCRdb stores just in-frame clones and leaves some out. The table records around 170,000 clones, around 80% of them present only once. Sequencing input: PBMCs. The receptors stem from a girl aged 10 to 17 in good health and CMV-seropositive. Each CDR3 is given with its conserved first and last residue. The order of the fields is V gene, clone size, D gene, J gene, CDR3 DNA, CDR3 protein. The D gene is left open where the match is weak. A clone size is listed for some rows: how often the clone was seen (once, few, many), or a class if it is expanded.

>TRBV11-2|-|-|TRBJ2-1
TGTGCCAGCAGCTTAGAGGGCGTGTACAATGAGCAGTTCTTC
CASSLEGVYNEQFF
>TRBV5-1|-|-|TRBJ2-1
TGCGCCAGCAGCCCCCGACTAGGAGTGAGGAATGAGCAGTTCTTC
CASSPRLGVRNEQFF
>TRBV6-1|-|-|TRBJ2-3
TGTGCCAGCAGTGAACTAGCGCCAGATACGCAGTATTTT
CASSELAPDTQYF
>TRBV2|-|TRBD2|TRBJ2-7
TGTGCCAGCAGAAGCAGCTTAGCTAGCGGACCCTACGAGCAGTACTTC
CASRSSLASGPYEQYF
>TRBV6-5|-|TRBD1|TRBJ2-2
TGTGCCAGCAGCGGACAGGGCACCGGGGAGCTGTTTTTT
CASSGQGTGELFF
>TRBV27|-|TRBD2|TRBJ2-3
TGTGCCAGCAGTCCCCTGGGCGGGGGTGTCACAGATACGCAGTATTTT
CASSPLGGGVTDTQYF
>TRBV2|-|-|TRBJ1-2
TGTGCCAGCAGTCGATTTACAGGGAGCGTTTATGGCTACACCTTC
CASSRFTGSVYGYTF
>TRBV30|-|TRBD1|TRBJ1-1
TGTGCCTGGAGTGAGGATACAGGGGTCTATGAAGCTTTCTTT
CAWSEDTGVYEAFF
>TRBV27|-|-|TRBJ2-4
TGTGCCAGCAGGGACATAGCCAAAAACATTCAGTACTTC
CASRDIAKNIQYF
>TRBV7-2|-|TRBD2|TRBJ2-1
TGTGCCAGCAGCCCCCCGCGCGGGAGGTCCGGAGACCCCCCGCTTCAGTTCTTC
CASSPPRGRSGDPPLQFF
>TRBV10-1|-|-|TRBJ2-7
TGTGCCAGCAGTGAGTACACAGGCAGTGCCTCCTACGAGCAGTACTTC
CASSEYTGSASYEQYF
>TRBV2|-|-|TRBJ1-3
TGTGCCAGCAGTGGCCGGGAGGCTGGAAACACCATATATTTT
CASSGREAGNTIYF
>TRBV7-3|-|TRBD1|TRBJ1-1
TGTGCCAGCAGCTTAAATGGACAGGGATCCACTGAAGCTTTCTTT
CASSLNGQGSTEAFF
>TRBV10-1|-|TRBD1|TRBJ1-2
TGCGCCAGCAGCCAGGACAGGGTTTATGGCTACACCTTC
CASSQDRVYGYTF
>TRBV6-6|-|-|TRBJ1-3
TGTGCCAGCAGTTCAAGACAGCTCTCTGGAAACACCATATATTTT
CASSSRQLSGNTIYF
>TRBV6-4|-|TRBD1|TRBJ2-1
TGTGCCAGCAGTGCGGGTCAGGGGGCCTACAATGAGCAGTTCTTC
CASSAGQGAYNEQFF
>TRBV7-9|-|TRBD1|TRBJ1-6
TGTGCCAGCAGAAGGGACAGCTTTTCTGACTCACCCCTCCACTTT
CASRRDSFSDSPLHF
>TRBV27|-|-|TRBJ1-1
TGTGCCAGCAGTTTATCCAGGGGCATGTCTACTGAAGCTTTCTTT
CASSLSRGMSTEAFF
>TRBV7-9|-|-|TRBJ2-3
TGTGCCAGCAGCTTATTTAGTCCCTTCCTCACAGATACGCAGTATTTT
CASSLFSPFLTDTQYF
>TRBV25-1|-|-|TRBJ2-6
TGTGCCAGCAGTGACCCCGGGGTCTCTGGGGCCAACGTCCTGACTTTC
CASSDPGVSGANVLTF
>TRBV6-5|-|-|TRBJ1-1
TGTGCCAGCAGTTACGCCTCCGGGGGGAACACTGAAGCTTTCTTT
CASSYASGGNTEAFF
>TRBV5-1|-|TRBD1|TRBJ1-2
TGCGCCAGCAGCTTGGAGGGGACAGGGAAAGGGCACTATGGCTACACCTTC
CASSLEGTGKGHYGYTF
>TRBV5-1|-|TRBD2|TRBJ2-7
TGCGCCAGCAGCCCTGGACTAGCGGGGGCGCAGGGCTCCTACGAGCAGTACTTC
CASSPGLAGAQGSYEQYF
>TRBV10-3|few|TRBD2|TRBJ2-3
TGTGCCATCAGCCTAGCGGGAGCGGTCGATACGCAGTATTTT
CAISLAGAVDTQYF
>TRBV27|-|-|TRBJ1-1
TGTGCCAGCAGTTTATTCATGAACACTGAAGCTTTCTTT
CASSLFMNTEAFF
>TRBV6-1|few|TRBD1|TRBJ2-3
TGTGCCAGCAGTGAAGCGAGAAGAAGGACAGGGAGAACAGATACGCAGTATTTT
CASSEARRRTGRTDTQYF
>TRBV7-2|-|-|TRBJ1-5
TGTGCCAGCAGCACCCGACACGAGTCCCACAATCAGCCCCAGCATTTT
CASSTRHESHNQPQHF
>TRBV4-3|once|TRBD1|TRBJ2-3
TGCGCCAGCAGCCAAGATCCCGGACAGGAAAACACAGATACGCAGTATTTT
CASSQDPGQENTDTQYF
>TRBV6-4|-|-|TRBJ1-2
TGTGCCAGCAGTGTCCTTGACAGGCATGGAGGCTACACCTTC
CASSVLDRHGGYTF
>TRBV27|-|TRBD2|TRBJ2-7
TGTGCCAGCAGATCCAGCCCGGGGGGGCACTTAGAGCAGTACTTC
CASRSSPGGHLEQYF
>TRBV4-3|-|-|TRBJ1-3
TGCGCCAGCAGCCCGGATAGGAGTTCTGGAAACACCATATATTTT
CASSPDRSSGNTIYF
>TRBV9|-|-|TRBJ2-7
TGTGCCAGCAGCGTAGAACCCCTAGCACACGAGCAGTACTTC
CASSVEPLAHEQYF
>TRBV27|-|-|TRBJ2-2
TGTGCCAGCAGCCTTTCTCAAGGGGACACCGGGGAGCTGTTTTTT
CASSLSQGDTGELFF
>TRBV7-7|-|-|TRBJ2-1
TGTGCTAGCAGCTTAGAATGGGGGAGGTCCTACAATGAGCAGTTCTTC
CASSLEWGRSYNEQFF
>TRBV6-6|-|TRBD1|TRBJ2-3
TGTGCCAGCAGGACAGGGACAGATACGCAGTATTTT
CASRTGTDTQYF
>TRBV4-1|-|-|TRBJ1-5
TGCGCCAGCAGCCAAGATCACCCGGAGAGCCAGCCCCAGCATTTT
CASSQDHPESQPQHF
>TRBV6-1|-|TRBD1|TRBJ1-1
TGTGCCAGCAGTGTCCGGACAGGGGGCGCGGGGACTGAAGCTTTCTTT
CASSVRTGGAGTEAFF
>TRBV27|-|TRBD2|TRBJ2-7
TGTGCCAGCAGTTTATCTCCGGGAGGCCCCTACGAGCAGTACTTC
CASSLSPGGPYEQYF
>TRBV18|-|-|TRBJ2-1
TGTGCCAGCTCGCCCCAGGCGCGCGATGAGCAGTTCTTC
CASSPQARDEQFF
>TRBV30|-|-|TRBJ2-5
TGTGCCTGGAGAGCTGGTGGGGCAGGGGTCAGGGAGACCCAGTACTTC
CAWRAGGAGVRETQYF
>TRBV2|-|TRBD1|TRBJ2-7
TGTGCCAGCACCCTGGGGGACAGGGACTTCTACGAGCAGTACTTC
CASTLGDRDFYEQYF
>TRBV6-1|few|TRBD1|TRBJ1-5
TGTGCCAGCCGCTGGGGGACAGGGGGCACTCAGCCCCAGCATTTT
CASRWGTGGTQPQHF
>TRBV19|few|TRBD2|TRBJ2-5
TGTGCCAGTAGTATCGTGACTAGCGGGAGTGAGACCCAGTACTTC
CASSIVTSGSETQYF
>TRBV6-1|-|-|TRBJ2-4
TGTGCCAGCAGTGTCGACTCTCGGGACATTCAGTACTTC
CASSVDSRDIQYF
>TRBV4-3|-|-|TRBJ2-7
TGCGCCAGCAGCTTCTCGACAGGACACTACGAGCAGTACTTC
CASSFSTGHYEQYF
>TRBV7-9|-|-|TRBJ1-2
TGTGCCAGCAGCTTAGCCGGCAGGGACTATGGCTACACCTTC
CASSLAGRDYGYTF
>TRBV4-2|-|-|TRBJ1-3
TGTGCCAGCAGCCAAGATCCAGATGGCTCTGGAAACACCATATATTTT
CASSQDPDGSGNTIYF
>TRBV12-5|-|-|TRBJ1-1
TGTGCTAGTGGTTTGCAAATGAACACTGAAGCTTTCTTT
CASGLQMNTEAFF
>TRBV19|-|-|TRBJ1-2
TGTGCCAGTAGTATGGTAGACTATGGCTACACCTTC
CASSMVDYGYTF
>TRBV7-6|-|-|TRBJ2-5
TGTGCCAGCAGCTTAGCGTGGCTTCAAGAGACCCAGTACTTC
CASSLAWLQETQYF
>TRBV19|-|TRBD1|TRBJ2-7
TGTGCCAGTAGTAGCTCCACAGGGGGTAGAGCATACGAGCAGTACTTC
CASSSSTGGRAYEQYF